This TCR beta chain appears in the sequencing data of a study of T cell responses to AZD1222 COVID-19 vaccine. General study findings and limits: Of spike-specific TCRs, nearly half reportedly target regions left unmutated in variants.

Germline CDR1 SGHTA, CDR2 FQGNSA. The CDR3 is made up of 16 amino acids. With 4 bases clipped from V and 6 bases from J, the junction kept 9 bases outside the gene matches. As to this clone: The antigen is undetermined.

Sequencing was performed with immunoSEQ multiplex PCR; in TCRdb, only in-frame clones are kept and a portion is missing. Among about 110,000 clones listed, around 90% were seen once. V usage is TRBV7-2 and J usage is TRBJ2-2, with 9 bases that match TRBD1. Here the sequenced sample was peripheral blood, taken 28 days after the second AZD1222 dose. The sequence derives from an adult who received the AZD1222 COVID-19 vaccine. The CDR3 loop is CASSWAGQGTAGELFF. The CDR3 DNA sequence: TGTGCCAGCAGCTGGGCCGGACAGGGGACCGCCGGGGAGCTGTTTTTT.